This T cell receptor beta chain appears in the sequencing data of a study of preoperative IRX-2 immunotherapy in early breast cancer. The table came from immunoSEQ multiplex PCR; TCRdb's copy has only in-frame clones and leaves some out. The repertoire holds roughly 99,000 clones, with 86% as singletons. The V end lost 8 bases, the J end lost 7 bases, and 15 bases lay between the germline ends. This CDR3 comprises 13 residues. Germline V lookup: CDR1 MDHEN, CDR2 SYDVKM. Treatment given: preoperative locoregional IRX-2 cytokine immunotherapy. Samples came from a phase Ib trial of preoperative locoregional IRX-2 cytokine immunotherapy.

The chain combines TRBV28 with TRBJ1-5; weak D call: TRBD1 (5 bases). The source was tumor tissue, collected after IRX-2 immunotherapy. This TCR was recovered from a human donor with breast cancer. Here the CDR3 reads CASAMGGNQPQHF. The CDR3 bases are TGTGCCAGCGCCATGGGGGGGAACCAGCCCCAGCATTTT. Drawing the rest from reference TRBV28 and TRBJ1-5, the complete variable domain is DVKVTQSSRYLVKRTGEKVFLECVQDMDHENMFWYRQDPGLGLRLIYFSYDVKMKEKGDIPEGYSVSREKKERFSLILESASTNQTSMYLCASAMGGNQPQHFGDGTRLSIL.